This T cell receptor beta chain was captured by sequencing in a study of blood T cells in healthy people across ages. Combining a sample-barcoded 5' primer with a J-beta primer mix, a second PCR ran for roughly 6 to 12 cycles. TCRdb re-called the 5' RACE reads through MiXCR, storing one row per CDR3 protein. The sample carries 850,000 to 950,000 distinct CDR3 sequences, more than 25% recorded once. On this clonotype itself: One base away lies a much larger clone, so this may be a sequencing read error.

The CDR3 is 15 residues long. V lost 6 bases and J lost 14; bases outside the gene matches: 16. Germline CDR1 is DFQATT and CDR2 is SNEGSKA (reference sequence). The genes are TRBV20-1 and TRBJ2-4, with 13 bases that match TRBD2. Sequenced sample: blood. The source is an elderly woman in good health. The DNA of the CDR3 is TGCAGTGCCCTTGGACTAGCGGGGGACCAAGAGACCAAGTACTTC. Its translation: CSALGLAGDQETKYF.